These T cell receptor beta chains were read from a single sample in a study of blood T cells in healthy people across ages. Via MiXCR, TCRdb re-called the 5' RACE reads, giving one row per CDR3 protein. The sample holds about 1.4 million distinct CDR3 sequences, 45% to 70% seen once. The sequenced material came from blood. These receptor sequences come from a man between 18 and 29 years old in good health. Both conserved end residues are part of each CDR3. A D gene is named only where the DNA matches it firmly. Part of the rows lack a size; the others show once, few, many or a class for expanded clones.

j_call: TRBJ2-2; v_call: TRBV4-2; clone_size: .; d_call: TRBD1; cdr3_nt: TGTGCCAGCAGCCAACCGGGACAGGGCCGAATTAACACCGGGGAGCTGTTTTTT; cdr3_aa: CASSQPGQGRINTGELFF
j_call: TRBJ2-7; v_call: TRBV29-1; clone_size: .; d_call: TRBD1; cdr3_nt: TGCAGCGTCTTACAGGGGAATTCCTACGAGCAGTACTTC; cdr3_aa: CSVLQGNSYEQYF
j_call: TRBJ2-3; v_call: TRBV12-3/TRBV12-4; clone_size: .; d_call: .; cdr3_nt: TGTGCCAGCAGTACCTCAGCGTTGGGCACAGATACGCAGTATTTT; cdr3_aa: CASSTSALGTDTQYF
j_call: TRBJ1-1; v_call: TRBV7-8; clone_size: few; d_call: .; cdr3_nt: TGTGCCAGCAGTCAGAGAGAGGCATTGAACACTGAAGCTTTCTTT; cdr3_aa: CASSQREALNTEAFF
j_call: TRBJ2-7; v_call: TRBV11-2; clone_size: .; d_call: .; cdr3_nt: TGTGCCAGCAGCTTAGGGATAGGGGGGGGCTCCTACGAGCAGTACTTC; cdr3_aa: CASSLGIGGGSYEQYF
j_call: TRBJ2-3; v_call: TRBV5-6; clone_size: few; d_call: .; cdr3_nt: TGTGCCAGCAGCGTGGGACCCGGAACAGATACGCAGTATTTT; cdr3_aa: CASSVGPGTDTQYF
j_call: TRBJ2-3; v_call: TRBV6-5; clone_size: .; d_call: .; cdr3_nt: TGTGCCAGCAGTTACCACCCAAGGGAACCTCCCCATTTAACAGATACGCAGTATTTT; cdr3_aa: CASSYHPREPPHLTDTQYF
j_call: TRBJ1-2; v_call: TRBV29-1; clone_size: .; d_call: TRBD1; cdr3_nt: TGCGGCGTCCAACCTTCTGGGACAGTCTATGGCTACACCTTC; cdr3_aa: CGVQPSGTVYGYTF
j_call: TRBJ2-7; v_call: TRBV28; clone_size: few; d_call: TRBD2; cdr3_nt: TGTGCCAGCAGTTTAGCGACTAGCGGGAACTACGAGCAGTACTTC; cdr3_aa: CASSLATSGNYEQYF
j_call: TRBJ2-7; v_call: TRBV4-1; clone_size: few; d_call: TRBD1; cdr3_nt: TGCGCCAGCAGCCAGGTCAGACAGGGGGGGGTTTACGAGCAGTACTTC; cdr3_aa: CASSQVRQGGVYEQYF
j_call: TRBJ1-5; v_call: TRBV27; clone_size: .; d_call: .; cdr3_nt: TGTGCCAGCAGTTTATCGGGAGGATTCCAAGGCAATCAGCCCCAGCATTTT; cdr3_aa: CASSLSGGFQGNQPQHF
j_call: TRBJ2-4; v_call: TRBV15; clone_size: .; d_call: .; cdr3_nt: TGTGCCACCAGCAGAGAAATGGAAAGGCGGTACTTC; cdr3_aa: CATSREMERRYF
j_call: TRBJ1-2; v_call: TRBV12-3/TRBV12-4; clone_size: .; d_call: TRBD1; cdr3_nt: TGTGCCAGCAGTCCCGACAGGGGGCATGGTGGCTACACCTTC; cdr3_aa: CASSPDRGHGGYTF
j_call: TRBJ2-7; v_call: TRBV7-9; clone_size: few; d_call: TRBD2; cdr3_nt: TGTGCCAGCAGCTTAGAGGGGACTAGCGGAAACTACGAGCAGTACTTC; cdr3_aa: CASSLEGTSGNYEQYF
j_call: TRBJ2-3; v_call: TRBV15; clone_size: .; d_call: .; cdr3_nt: TGTGCCACCAGCAAAAGTCGGGCTAGCAGCACAGATACGCAGTATTTT; cdr3_aa: CATSKSRASSTDTQYF
j_call: TRBJ2-1; v_call: TRBV7-9; clone_size: .; d_call: .; cdr3_nt: TGTGCCAGCAGCTACCCGGGATGGCAATCCAATGAGCAGTTCTTC; cdr3_aa: CASSYPGWQSNEQFF
j_call: TRBJ1-2; v_call: TRBV4-1; clone_size: .; d_call: .; cdr3_nt: TGCGCCAGCAGCCAAGGTTTAGGGGGGGCTAACTATGGCTACACCTTC; cdr3_aa: CASSQGLGGANYGYTF
j_call: TRBJ1-6; v_call: TRBV7-9; clone_size: .; d_call: TRBD1; cdr3_nt: TGTGCCAGCAGCTCCGGGACAGGGCGTAATTTACCCCTCCACTTT; cdr3_aa: CASSSGTGRNLPLHF
j_call: TRBJ1-2; v_call: TRBV5-1; clone_size: few; d_call: .; cdr3_nt: TGCGCCAGCAGCTTTACGGGGGGCGGCTATGGCTACACCTTC; cdr3_aa: CASSFTGGGYGYTF
j_call: TRBJ1-2; v_call: TRBV6-5; clone_size: .; d_call: TRBD1; cdr3_nt: TGTGCCAGCAGTACGACAGGGTCTCGGATCTATGGCTACACCTTC; cdr3_aa: CASSTTGSRIYGYTF
j_call: TRBJ1-2; v_call: TRBV7-9; clone_size: .; d_call: .; cdr3_nt: TGTGCCAGCAGCTTTACAGGGTCCCGCTATGGCTACACCTTC; cdr3_aa: CASSFTGSRYGYTF
j_call: TRBJ2-7; v_call: TRBV12-3/TRBV12-4; clone_size: .; d_call: .; cdr3_nt: TGTGCCAGCAGTTTAGTCTTTGGCCAACCCTACGAGCAGTACTTC; cdr3_aa: CASSLVFGQPYEQYF
j_call: TRBJ2-7; v_call: TRBV5-6; clone_size: few; d_call: .; cdr3_nt: TGTGCCAGCAGTTCACCCGGGCCCTACGAGCAGTACTTC; cdr3_aa: CASSSPGPYEQYF
j_call: TRBJ1-2; v_call: TRBV14; clone_size: .; d_call: .; cdr3_nt: TGTGCCAGCAACCAAGATGGCGACTGGGGTGGTGGCTACACCTTC; cdr3_aa: CASNQDGDWGGGYTF
j_call: TRBJ1-6; v_call: TRBV5-1; clone_size: .; d_call: .; cdr3_nt: TGCGCCAGCAGGAACACCCAGGGTGATTCACCCCTCCACTTT; cdr3_aa: CASRNTQGDSPLHF
j_call: TRBJ2-7; v_call: TRBV10-3; clone_size: .; d_call: .; cdr3_nt: TGTGCCATCAGTGAGTTTAGTAGATACTACGAGCAGTACTTC; cdr3_aa: CAISEFSRYYEQYF
j_call: TRBJ1-2; v_call: TRBV25-1; clone_size: .; d_call: .; cdr3_nt: TGTGCCAGCAGTGGATCCGGGACAAACTATGGCTACACCTTC; cdr3_aa: CASSGSGTNYGYTF
j_call: TRBJ1-5; v_call: TRBV20-1; clone_size: .; d_call: TRBD1; cdr3_nt: TGCAGTGTCCACCCACAGGGGAATCAGCCCCAGCATTTT; cdr3_aa: CSVHPQGNQPQHF
j_call: TRBJ2-1; v_call: TRBV7-2; clone_size: few; d_call: .; cdr3_nt: TGTGCCAGCAGAAAGCACCACAGGGAGGATGAGCAGTTCTTC; cdr3_aa: CASRKHHREDEQFF
j_call: TRBJ1-1; v_call: TRBV20-1; clone_size: .; d_call: TRBD1; cdr3_nt: TGCAGTGCTGAGGGGGCAATGAACACTGAAGCTTTCTTT; cdr3_aa: CSAEGAMNTEAFF
j_call: TRBJ2-1; v_call: TRBV20-1; clone_size: once; d_call: TRBD2; cdr3_nt: TGCAGTGCTCCTGCGGTCCTAGCACGGGAGGCCTACAATGAGCAGTTCTTC; cdr3_aa: CSAPAVLAREAYNEQFF
j_call: TRBJ2-1; v_call: TRBV24-1; clone_size: .; d_call: TRBD1; cdr3_nt: TGTGCCACCAGTCTAGGACAGGGCTACAATGAGCAGTTCTTC; cdr3_aa: CATSLGQGYNEQFF
j_call: TRBJ2-7; v_call: TRBV29-1; clone_size: .; d_call: .; cdr3_nt: TGCAGCGTTGAATCTAAGGCGGGTCGGACCTACGAGCAGTACTTC; cdr3_aa: CSVESKAGRTYEQYF
j_call: TRBJ2-3; v_call: TRBV7-2; clone_size: .; d_call: TRBD2; cdr3_nt: TGTGCCAGCAGCTTAGGAGGGAGGGCGTCAGATACGCAGTATTTT; cdr3_aa: CASSLGGRASDTQYF
j_call: TRBJ1-1; v_call: TRBV20-1; clone_size: .; d_call: TRBD1; cdr3_nt: TGCAGTGCTAGAGTGCCAGGGGGCGTCGACACTGAAGCTTTCTTT; cdr3_aa: CSARVPGGVDTEAFF
j_call: TRBJ2-1; v_call: TRBV4-1; clone_size: .; d_call: .; cdr3_nt: TGCGCCAGCACCCTATCGAGGACAGACTACAATGAGCAGTTCTTC; cdr3_aa: CASTLSRTDYNEQFF
j_call: TRBJ2-1; v_call: TRBV20-1; clone_size: .; d_call: TRBD2; cdr3_nt: TGCAGTGCTAGAGATCGTTTTGGACTAGCGGGAGTTCTTGAGCAGTTCTTC; cdr3_aa: CSARDRFGLAGVLEQFF
j_call: TRBJ2-7; v_call: TRBV25-1; clone_size: many; d_call: .; cdr3_nt: TGTGCCAGCAGCGGGACGGCATCCTACGAGCAGTACTTC; cdr3_aa: CASSGTASYEQYF
j_call: TRBJ2-4; v_call: TRBV10-2; clone_size: many; d_call: TRBD2; cdr3_nt: TGCGCCAGCAGTGAGAGGCTAGCGGGAAACATTCAGTACTTC; cdr3_aa: CASSERLAGNIQYF
j_call: TRBJ1-6; v_call: TRBV4-2; clone_size: few; d_call: .; cdr3_nt: TGTGCCAGCAGCCAAGTGAGGGGCCCCTATAATTCACCCCTCCACTTT; cdr3_aa: CASSQVRGPYNSPLHF
j_call: TRBJ2-1; v_call: TRBV6-5; clone_size: once; d_call: TRBD2; cdr3_nt: TGTGCCAGCACCCAGGGACTAGCAGTCAATGAGCAGTTCTTC; cdr3_aa: CASTQGLAVNEQFF
j_call: TRBJ2-1; v_call: TRBV6-5; clone_size: once; d_call: TRBD1; cdr3_nt: TGTGCCAGCAGTTACTCGTACGGGACAGAGTACAATGAGCAGTTCTTC; cdr3_aa: CASSYSYGTEYNEQFF
j_call: TRBJ2-7; v_call: TRBV7-6; clone_size: .; d_call: TRBD2; cdr3_nt: TGTGCCAGCAGCTTAAGAAGGACTAGCGGGAGAAACGAGCAGTACTTC; cdr3_aa: CASSLRRTSGRNEQYF
j_call: TRBJ1-1; v_call: TRBV5-1; clone_size: .; d_call: .; cdr3_nt: TGCGCCAGCAGCTTGGCGTGGGGGGGCACTGAAGCTTTCTTT; cdr3_aa: CASSLAWGGTEAFF
j_call: TRBJ2-1; v_call: TRBV29-1; clone_size: few; d_call: TRBD2; cdr3_nt: TGCAGCGGGGGACTAGCGGGGCCGGATGAGCAGTTCTTC; cdr3_aa: CSGGLAGPDEQFF
j_call: TRBJ2-7; v_call: TRBV12-3/TRBV12-4; clone_size: .; d_call: .; cdr3_nt: TGTGCCAGCAGTCTCTTAGTAGACGAGCAGTACTTC; cdr3_aa: CASSLLVDEQYF
j_call: TRBJ2-3; v_call: TRBV7-2; clone_size: .; d_call: .; cdr3_nt: TGTGCCAGCAGCTTGAGTAGCGTGACAGATACGCAGTATTTT; cdr3_aa: CASSLSSVTDTQYF
j_call: TRBJ2-1; v_call: TRBV5-1; clone_size: .; d_call: TRBD2; cdr3_nt: TGCGCCAGCAGCTTGGCCCAGGGGGCCGCAAAGACTAGCGGGTGGGATGAGCAGTTCTTC; cdr3_aa: CASSLAQGAAKTSGWDEQFF